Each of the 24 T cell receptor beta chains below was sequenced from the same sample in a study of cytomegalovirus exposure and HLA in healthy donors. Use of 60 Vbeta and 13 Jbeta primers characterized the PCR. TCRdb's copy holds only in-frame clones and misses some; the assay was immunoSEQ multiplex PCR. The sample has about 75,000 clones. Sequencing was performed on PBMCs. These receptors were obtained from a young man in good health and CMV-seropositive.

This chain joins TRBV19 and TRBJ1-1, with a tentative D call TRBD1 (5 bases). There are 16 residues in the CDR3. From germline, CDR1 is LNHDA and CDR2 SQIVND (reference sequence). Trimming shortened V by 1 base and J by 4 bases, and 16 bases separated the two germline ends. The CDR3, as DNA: TGTGCCAGTAGTATAGCGGTTGACAGAAGGGCCACTGAAGCTTTCTTT. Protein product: CASSIAVDRRATEAFF.

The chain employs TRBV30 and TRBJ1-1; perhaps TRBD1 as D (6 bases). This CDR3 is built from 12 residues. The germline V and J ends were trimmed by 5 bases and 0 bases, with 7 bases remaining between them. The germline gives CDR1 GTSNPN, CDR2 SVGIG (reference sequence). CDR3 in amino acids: CAWGGLNTEAFF. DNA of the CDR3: TGTGCCTGGGGGGGCCTGAACACTGAAGCTTTCTTT.

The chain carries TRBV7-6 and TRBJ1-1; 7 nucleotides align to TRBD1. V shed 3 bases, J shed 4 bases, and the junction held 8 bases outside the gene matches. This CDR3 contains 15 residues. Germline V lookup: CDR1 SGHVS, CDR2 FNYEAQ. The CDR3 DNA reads TGTGCCAGCAGCTTCGTGACAGGGCCCAGCACTGAAGCTTTCTTT. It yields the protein CASSFVTGPSTEAFF. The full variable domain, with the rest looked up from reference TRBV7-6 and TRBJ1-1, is GAGVSQSPRYKVTKRGQDVALRCDPISGHVSLYWYRQALGQGPEFLTYFNYEAQQDKSGLPNDRFSAERPEGSISTLTIQRTEQRDSAMYRCASSFVTGPSTEAFFGQGTRLTVV.

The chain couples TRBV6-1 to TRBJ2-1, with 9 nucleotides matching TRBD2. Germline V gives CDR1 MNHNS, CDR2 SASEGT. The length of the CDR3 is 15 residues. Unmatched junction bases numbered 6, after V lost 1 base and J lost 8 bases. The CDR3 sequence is CASSEGTSEPDEQFF. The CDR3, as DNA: TGTGCCAGCAGTGAAGGGACTAGCGAGCCAGATGAGCAGTTCTTC.

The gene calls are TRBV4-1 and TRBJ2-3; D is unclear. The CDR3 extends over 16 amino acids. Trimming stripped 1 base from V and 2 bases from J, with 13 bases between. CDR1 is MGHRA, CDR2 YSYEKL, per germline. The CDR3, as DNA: TGCGCCAGCAGCCAAGCGAACCTTATCTACACAGATACGCAGTATTTT. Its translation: CASSQANLIYTDTQYF.

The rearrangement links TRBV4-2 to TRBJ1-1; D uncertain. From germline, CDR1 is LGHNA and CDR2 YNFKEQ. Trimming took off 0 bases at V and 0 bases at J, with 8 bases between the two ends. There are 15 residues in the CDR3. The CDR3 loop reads CASSQDEGMNTEAFF. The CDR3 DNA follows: TGTGCCAGCAGCCAAGACGAGGGTATGAACACTGAAGCTTTCTTT.

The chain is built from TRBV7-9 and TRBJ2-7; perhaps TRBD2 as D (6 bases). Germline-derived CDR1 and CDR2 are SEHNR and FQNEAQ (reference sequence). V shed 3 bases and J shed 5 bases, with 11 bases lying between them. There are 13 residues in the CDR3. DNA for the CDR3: TGTGCCAGCAGCTTCTTCGGCGGGAACGAGCAGTACTTC. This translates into CASSFFGGNEQYF.

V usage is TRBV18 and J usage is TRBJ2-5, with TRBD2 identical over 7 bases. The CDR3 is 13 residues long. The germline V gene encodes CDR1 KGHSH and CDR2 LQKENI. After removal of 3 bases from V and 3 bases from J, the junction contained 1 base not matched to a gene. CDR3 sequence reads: CASSPGGEETQYF. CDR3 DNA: TGTGCCAGCTCACCGGGAGGGGAAGAGACCCAGTACTTC.

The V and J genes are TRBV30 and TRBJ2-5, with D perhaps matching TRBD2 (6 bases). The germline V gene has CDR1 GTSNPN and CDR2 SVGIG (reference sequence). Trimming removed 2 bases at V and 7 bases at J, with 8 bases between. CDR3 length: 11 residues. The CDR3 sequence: CAWSLGGTQYF. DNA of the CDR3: TGTGCCTGGAGTCTCGGGGGGACCCAGTACTTC.

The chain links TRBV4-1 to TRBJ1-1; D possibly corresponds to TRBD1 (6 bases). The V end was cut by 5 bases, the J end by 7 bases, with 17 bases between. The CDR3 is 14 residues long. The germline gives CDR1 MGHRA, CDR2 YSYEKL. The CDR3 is CASSGMTGVFEAFF. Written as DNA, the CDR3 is TGCGCCAGCAGCGGAATGACAGGTGTATTTGAAGCTTTCTTT.

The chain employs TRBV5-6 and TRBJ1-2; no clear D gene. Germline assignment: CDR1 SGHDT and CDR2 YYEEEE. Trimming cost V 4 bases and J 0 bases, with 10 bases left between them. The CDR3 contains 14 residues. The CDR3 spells CASSQTDSNYGYTF. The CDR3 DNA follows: TGTGCCAGCAGCCAGACTGATTCTAACTATGGCTACACCTTC.

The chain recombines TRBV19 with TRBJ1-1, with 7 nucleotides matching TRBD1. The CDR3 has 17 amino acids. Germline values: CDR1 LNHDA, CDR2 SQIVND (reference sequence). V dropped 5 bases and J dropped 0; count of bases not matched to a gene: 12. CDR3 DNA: TGTGCCAGTAGTTGGGCGTCAGGGGGAGATCTGAACACTGAAGCTTTCTTT. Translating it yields CASSWASGGDLNTEAFF.

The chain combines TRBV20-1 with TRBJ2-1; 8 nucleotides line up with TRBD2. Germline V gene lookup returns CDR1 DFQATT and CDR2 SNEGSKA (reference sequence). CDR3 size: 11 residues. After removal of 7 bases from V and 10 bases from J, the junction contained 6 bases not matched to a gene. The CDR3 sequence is CSGSSGMEQFF. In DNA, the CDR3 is TGCAGTGGAAGTAGCGGGATGGAGCAGTTCTTC.

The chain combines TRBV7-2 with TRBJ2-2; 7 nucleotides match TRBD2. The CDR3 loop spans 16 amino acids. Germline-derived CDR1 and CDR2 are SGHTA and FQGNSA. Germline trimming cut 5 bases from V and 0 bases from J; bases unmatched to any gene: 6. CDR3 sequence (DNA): TGTGCCAGCAGCCAACCGGGACTAACGAACACCGGGGAGCTGTTTTTT. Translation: CASSQPGLTNTGELFF.

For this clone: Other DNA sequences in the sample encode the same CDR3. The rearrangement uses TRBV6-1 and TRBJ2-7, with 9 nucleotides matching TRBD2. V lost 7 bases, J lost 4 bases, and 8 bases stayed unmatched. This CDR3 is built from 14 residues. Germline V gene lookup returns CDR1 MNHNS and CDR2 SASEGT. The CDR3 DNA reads TGTGCCAGCAAGACGGGACTAGCAGGTTACGAGCAGTACTTC. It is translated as CASKTGLAGYEQYF.

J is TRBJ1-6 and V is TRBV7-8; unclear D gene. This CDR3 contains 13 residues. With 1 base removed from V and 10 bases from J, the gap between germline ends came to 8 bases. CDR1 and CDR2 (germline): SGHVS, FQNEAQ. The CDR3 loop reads CASSLGDVSPLHF. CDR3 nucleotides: TGTGCCAGCAGCTTAGGCGATGTATCACCCCTCCACTTT.

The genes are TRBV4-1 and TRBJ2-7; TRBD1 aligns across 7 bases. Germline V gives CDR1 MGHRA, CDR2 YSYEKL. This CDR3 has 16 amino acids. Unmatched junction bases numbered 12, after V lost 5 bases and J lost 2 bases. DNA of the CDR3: TGCGCCAGCAGCGTGAGCGAAGGGGGCAGGGCCTACGAGCAGTACTTC. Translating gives CASSVSEGGRAYEQYF.

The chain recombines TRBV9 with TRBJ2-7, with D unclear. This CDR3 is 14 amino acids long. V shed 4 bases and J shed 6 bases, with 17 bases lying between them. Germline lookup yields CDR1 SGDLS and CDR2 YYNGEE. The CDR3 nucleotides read TGTGCCAGCAGCCCTCGCCCTCGATCGAGCGAGCAGTACTTC. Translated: CASSPRPRSSEQYF.

The CDR3 sequence: CASSLPQGQTDTQYF. CDR3 sequence (DNA): TGTGCCAGCAGCTTGCCCCAGGGTCAAACAGATACGCAGTATTTT. The chain links TRBV11-2 to TRBJ2-3, with D tentatively TRBD1 (5 bases). The CDR3 sequence is 15 residues long. CDR1 and CDR2 (germline): SGHAT, FQNNGV. V lost 3 bases and J 3 bases, leaving 13 bases between the germline ends. Complete variable domain (other parts from reference TRBV11-2 and TRBJ2-3): EAGVAQSPRYKIIEKRQSVAFWCNPISGHATLYWYQQILGQGPKLLIQFQNNGVVDDSQLPKDRFSAERLKGVDSTLKIQPAKLEDSAVYLCASSLPQGQTDTQYFGPGTRLTVL.

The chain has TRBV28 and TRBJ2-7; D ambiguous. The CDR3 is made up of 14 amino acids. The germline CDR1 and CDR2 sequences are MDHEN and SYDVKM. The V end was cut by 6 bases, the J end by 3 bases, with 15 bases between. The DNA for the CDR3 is TGTGCCAGCAGCCAGGCGCCGACGATCTACGAGCAGTACTTC. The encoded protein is CASSQAPTIYEQYF.

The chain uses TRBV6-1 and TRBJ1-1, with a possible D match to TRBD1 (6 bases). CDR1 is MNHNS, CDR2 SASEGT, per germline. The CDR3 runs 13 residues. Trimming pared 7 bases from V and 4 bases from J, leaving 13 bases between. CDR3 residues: CASIVQGITEAFF. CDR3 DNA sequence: TGTGCCAGCATCGTACAGGGTATCACTGAAGCTTTCTTT.

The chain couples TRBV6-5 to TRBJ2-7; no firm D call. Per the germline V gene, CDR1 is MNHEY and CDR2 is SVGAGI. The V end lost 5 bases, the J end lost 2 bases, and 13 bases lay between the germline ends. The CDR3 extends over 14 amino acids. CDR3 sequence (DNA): TGTGCCAGCAGTCTCGAAAGTACTCCCTACGAGCAGTACTTC. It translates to CASSLESTPYEQYF.

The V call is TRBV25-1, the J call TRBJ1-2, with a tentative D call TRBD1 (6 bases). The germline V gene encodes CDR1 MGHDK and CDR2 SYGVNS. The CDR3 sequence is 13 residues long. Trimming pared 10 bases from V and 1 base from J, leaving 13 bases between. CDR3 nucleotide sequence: TGTGCCACGAATCCGGGACATAACTATGGCTACACCTTC. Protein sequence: CATNPGHNYGYTF.

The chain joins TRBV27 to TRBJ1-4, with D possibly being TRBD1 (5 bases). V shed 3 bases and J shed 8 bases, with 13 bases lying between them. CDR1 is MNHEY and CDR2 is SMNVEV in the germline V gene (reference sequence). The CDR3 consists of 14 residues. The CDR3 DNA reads TGTGCCAGCAGTTTGCAGGGAAAGGGGGAAAAACTGTTTTTT. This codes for CASSLQGKGEKLFF.